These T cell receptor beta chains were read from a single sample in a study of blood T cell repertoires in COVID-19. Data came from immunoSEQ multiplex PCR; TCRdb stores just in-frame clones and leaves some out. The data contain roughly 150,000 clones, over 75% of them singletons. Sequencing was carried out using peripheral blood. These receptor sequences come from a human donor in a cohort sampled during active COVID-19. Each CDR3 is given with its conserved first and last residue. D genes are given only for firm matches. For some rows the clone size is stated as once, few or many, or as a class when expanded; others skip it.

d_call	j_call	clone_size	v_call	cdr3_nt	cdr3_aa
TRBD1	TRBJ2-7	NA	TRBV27	TGTGCCAGCAGTTTTCAGGGACAGGGGGCTTACGAGCAGTACTTC	CASSFQGQGAYEQYF
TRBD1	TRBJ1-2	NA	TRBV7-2	TGTGCCAGCAGCTTAGTTGGGACAGAATTAATCTATGGCTACACCTTC	CASSLVGTELIYGYTF
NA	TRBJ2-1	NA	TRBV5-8	TGTGCCAGCAGCTTGGCTCTCAGCAGTGGGGTCAGGGTATACAATGAGCAGTTCTTC	CASSLALSSGVRVYNEQFF
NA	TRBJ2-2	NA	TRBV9	TGTGCCAGCAGCGTAGCGGGTGGGGAGCTGTTTTTT	CASSVAGGELFF
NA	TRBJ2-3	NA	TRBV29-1	TGCAGCGCCGACGGAGGGGTTGCAGATACGCAGTATTTT	CSADGGVADTQYF
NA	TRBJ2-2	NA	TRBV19	TGTGCCAGTAGCCGGGGGAGAGGAACCGGGGAGCTGTTTTTT	CASSRGRGTGELFF
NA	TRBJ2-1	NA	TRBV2	TGTGCCAGCAGTGGTAGGGGTGTTGAGCAGTTCTTC	CASSGRGVEQFF
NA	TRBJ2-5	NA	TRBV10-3	TGTGCCATCAGTGAGTCCGGGTTGACGGGAGCGCCGACCCAGTACTTC	CAISESGLTGAPTQYF
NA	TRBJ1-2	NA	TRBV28	TGTGCCAGCAGTTCTTATCAGGGGCGGTATGGCTACACCTTC	CASSSYQGRYGYTF
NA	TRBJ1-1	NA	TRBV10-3	TGTGCCATCAGTGAGTCGCCAGGGATTAGGACTGAAGCTTTCTTT	CAISESPGIRTEAFF
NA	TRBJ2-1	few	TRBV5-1	TGCGCCAGCACTATTGTGGCCTCTGGGGGGAATGAGCAGTTCTTC	CASTIVASGGNEQFF
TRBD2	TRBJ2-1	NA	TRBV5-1	TGCGCCAGCAGCTCGCGGGGCAGCGGGAGGGCCAGTGAGCAGTTCTTC	CASSSRGSGRASEQFF
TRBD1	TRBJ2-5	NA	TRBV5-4	TGTGCCAGCAGCCGGGATACACAGGGGGCGGGAGAGACCCAGTACTTC	CASSRDTQGAGETQYF
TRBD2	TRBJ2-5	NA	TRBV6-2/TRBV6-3	TGTGCCAGCAGTAGAAGCGGGGTGGGGCAAGAGACCCAGTACTTC	CASSRSGVGQETQYF
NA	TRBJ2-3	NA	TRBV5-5	TGTGCCAGCAGCTTCGGGACACAGGGTACAGATACGCAGTATTTT	CASSFGTQGTDTQYF